This T cell receptor (beta chain) stems from a study of T cells after posttransplantation cyclophosphamide. Profiling relied on immunoSEQ multiplex PCR, and the TCRdb table lists in-frame clones only, not all of them. Seen here are some 54,000 clones, 94% observed once, and the top ten hold 2.5% to 3.5%. Material: PBMCs. The sequence was obtained from a woman in her thirties in good health and a related stem cell transplant donor.

CDR3 residues: CASSQDGGGSSYNEQFF. CDR3 DNA: TGTGCCAGCAGCCAAGATGGCGGGGGAAGCTCCTACAATGAGCAGTTCTTC. This chain joins TRBV4-2 and TRBJ2-1, with 7 nucleotides matching TRBD2. In germline, CDR1 is LGHNA, CDR2 YNFKEQ. This CDR3 comprises 17 residues. Losses at the gene ends were 0 bases for V and 0 bases for J; bases not matched to a gene: 5.